The 10 T cell receptor beta chains below were found in one sample sequenced in a study of T cells after yellow fever vaccination. TCRdb itself ran the 5' RACE reads through MiXCR, one entry per CDR3 protein. The sample carries roughly 160,000 distinct CDR3 sequences, 9.3% recorded once. The sample here was CD8+ T cells sorted from PBMCs, taken 45 days after the yellow fever booster vaccination. These receptors were collected from a man younger than 30 who received the YFV17D yellow fever vaccine.

This clonotype appeared a few times. DNA for the CDR3: TGTGCCAGCAGCCTAAAACTTAGCGGGGACAACACAGATACGCAGTATTTT. Translation: CASSLKLSGDNTDTQYF. V usage is TRBV7-3 and J usage is TRBJ2-3, with 8 bases lining up with TRBD2. This CDR3 has 17 residues. After removal of 5 bases from V and 2 bases from J, the junction contained 12 bases not matched to a gene. Germline CDR1 reads SGHTA; CDR2 reads FQGTGA.

The chain carries TRBV5-6 and TRBJ2-5; 9 bases are shared with TRBD1. The trim removed 3 bases at V and 5 bases at J, leaving 8 bases unmatched. From germline, CDR1 is SGHDT and CDR2 YYEEEE. The CDR3 is 15 residues long. The CDR3 is CASSYRDRERETQYF. The CDR3 region has the DNA TGTGCCAGCAGCTACCGGGACAGGGAGAGGGAGACCCAGTACTTC. Based on the CDR3 plus reference TRBV5-6 and TRBJ2-5, the full variable domain is DAGVTQSPTHLIKTRGQQVTLRCSPKSGHDTVSWYQQALGQGPQFIFQYYEEEERQRGNFPDRFSGHQFPNYSSELNVNALLLGDSALYLCASSYRDRERETQYFGPGTRLLVL.

This clonotype was found a few times. The chain employs TRBV4-3 and TRBJ1-1, with 10 bases aligning to TRBD1. The V gene's germline CDR1 is LGHNA and CDR2 YSLEER. This CDR3 spans 14 amino acids. With V trimmed by 6 bases and J by 4 bases, 5 bases remained unmatched. The CDR3 here is CASRKGQGLTEAFF. CDR3 DNA: TGCGCCAGCAGGAAGGGACAGGGGCTCACTGAAGCTTTCTTT.

This clonotype was counted at least ten times. The gene calls are TRBV4-1 and TRBJ2-5; D is perhaps TRBD1 (6 bases). Looked up from germline, CDR1 is MGHRA and CDR2 is YSYEKL. The CDR3 is made up of 15 amino acids. Trimming pared 4 bases from V and 4 bases from J, leaving 16 bases between. The CDR3 spells CASSPLEGVRETQYF. For the CDR3, the DNA is TGCGCCAGCAGCCCATTAGAGGGGGTAAGAGAGACCCAGTACTTC.

V is TRBV7-8 and J is TRBJ2-7; 8 bases agree with TRBD1. V lost 5 bases, J lost 7 bases, and 10 bases stayed unmatched. The length of the CDR3 is 14 residues. CDR1 and CDR2 from the germline V gene are SGHVS and FQNEAQ. DNA for the CDR3: TGTGCCAGCAGCGTCGGACAGGGTGCCTGTGAGCAGTACTTC. Encoded protein: CASSVGQGACEQYF.

In its sample, this clonotype was seen a few times. The chain recombines TRBV29-1 with TRBJ2-1; D possibly uses TRBD1 or TRBD2 (5 bases each). The V end lost 1 base, the J end lost 9 bases, and 10 bases lay between the germline ends. Germline values: CDR1 SQVTM, CDR2 ANQGSEA. There are 12 residues in the CDR3. The CDR3 DNA is TGCAGCGTTGAAGGCGAGGGACCTGAGCAGTTCTTC. Translating it yields CSVEGEGPEQFF.

This clonotype has a handful of counts. This chain connects TRBV11-2 to TRBJ1-2; D is undetermined. Germline-derived CDR1 and CDR2 are SGHAT and FQNNGV. There are 13 residues in the CDR3. V lost 1 base and J 4 bases, leaving 7 bases between the germline ends. CDR3 nucleotide sequence: TGTGCCAGCAGCTTAGGACCCAGCTATGGCTACACCTTC. It encodes CASSLGPSYGYTF.

This clonotype was recorded a few times. The chain has TRBV19 and TRBJ1-5, with D possibly matching TRBD1 (6 bases). CDR1 LNHDA and CDR2 SQIVND come from the germline V gene (reference sequence). CDR3 length: 17 amino acids. V gave up 4 bases and J gave up 2 bases, with 18 bases separating them. CDR3 protein: CASSNPGRPGGNQPQHF. The CDR3 region has the DNA TGTGCCAGTAGTAACCCCGGAAGGCCAGGGGGCAATCAGCCCCAGCATTTT. The full variable domain, in which reference TRBV19 and TRBJ1-5 provide the parts outside the CDR3, is DGGITQSPKYLFRKEGQNVTLSCEQNLNHDAMYWYRQDPGQGLRLIYYSQIVNDFQKGDIAEGYSVSREKKESFPLTVTSAQKNPTAFYLCASSNPGRPGGNQPQHFGDGTRLSIL.

Many counts were recorded for this clonotype. The chain joins TRBV7-3 to TRBJ2-3; TRBD2 matches at 15 bases. Germline lookup yields CDR1 SGHTA and CDR2 FQGTGA. The CDR3 length is 18 residues. V was pared by 5 bases and J by 2 bases, with 8 bases of the junction left unmatched. The CDR3 region has the DNA TGTGCCAGCAGCCTCATAGGGACTAGCGGGGGGTACACAGATACGCAGTATTTT. This codes for CASSLIGTSGGYTDTQYF.

V is TRBV7-3 and J is TRBJ2-3; D not resolved. This CDR3 contains 13 residues. V shed 5 bases and J shed 1 base, with 7 bases lying between them. CDR1 SGHTA and CDR2 FQGTGA come from the germline V gene. CDR3 sequence reads: CASSPPGTDTQYF. CDR3 nucleotides: TGTGCCAGCAGCCCCCCCGGCACAGATACGCAGTATTTT.